The T cell receptor beta chain described here comes from a study of shared clonotypes between healthy human individuals. Study conclusions and caveats: Clonotypes shared by all four donors outscored non-shared clonotypes in generation probability.

Germline loops: CDR1 MDHEN, CDR2 SYDVKM. The CDR3 has 13 amino acids. V lost 6 bases and J 0 bases, leaving 8 bases between the germline ends. This table comes from immunoSEQ multiplex PCR, and its TCRdb copy is limited to in-frame clones, with some not included. The sample yields a few hundred thousand clones, around 67% seen once. This clone occurred a few times. Its antigen is not known. Sequencing was done on a sample of memory CD4+ T cells sorted from blood. Subset defined: CD45RA-negative fraction. V and J are TRBV28 and TRBJ2-5; the D is unclear. The source is a man aged 25 to 40 in good health. The CDR3 DNA follows: TGTGCCAGCAGACGTACATACCAAGAGACCCAGTACTTC. Protein: CASRRTYQETQYF.